This passage covers 22 T cell receptor beta chains from one sample sequenced in a study of T cell clonotyping in hematopoietic cell transplantation. Only in-frame clones appear in the TCRdb table, and some are missing; sequencing was by immunoSEQ multiplex PCR. The table lists 20,000 or so clones, around four fifths of them singletons. Sequenced input: peripheral blood mononuclear cells. The receptors here all came from a man in his sixties in good health. Some clones in this sample may be carry-over from other donors' samples.

The CDR3 protein is CASSLARGLPYF. The CDR3 region has the DNA TGTGCCAGCAGCTTAGCGCGGGGACTCCCCTACTTC. The rearrangement links TRBV7-2 to TRBJ2-5; tentatively, D is TRBD2 (6 bases). CDR3 length: 12 amino acids. The V end was cut by 0 bases, the J end by 14 bases, with 13 bases between. Per germline, CDR1 SGHTA and CDR2 FQGNSA.

This clone has just a few counts. DNA of the CDR3: TGTGCCAGCAGCTCAGGGACAGGGAGTGGTCAGCCCCAGCATTTT. Residues: CASSSGTGSGQPQHF. This chain joins TRBV7-8 and TRBJ1-5; 9 bases are a match to TRBD1. J was trimmed by 6 bases and V by 4 bases; bases with no gene match: 7. CDR1 SGHVS and CDR2 FQNEAQ come from the germline V gene. This CDR3 comprises 15 residues.

V is TRBV28 and J is TRBJ2-7, with 8 positions matching TRBD1. CDR1 is MDHEN, CDR2 SYDVKM, per germline. Trimming at V came to 4 bases and at J to 3 bases, leaving 14 bases not matched to a gene. This CDR3 has 17 residues. The CDR3: CASSSGNPTGALYEQYF. The CDR3 coding sequence is TGTGCCAGCAGTTCCGGCAACCCGACAGGGGCCCTCTACGAGCAGTACTTC. The complete variable domain, with remaining parts taken from reference TRBV28 and TRBJ2-7, reads DVKVTQSSRYLVKRTGEKVFLECVQDMDHENMFWYRQDPGLGLRLIYFSYDVKMKEKGDIPEGYSVSREKKERFSLILESASTNQTSMYLCASSSGNPTGALYEQYFGPGTRLTVT.

The J gene is TRBJ1-2, the V gene TRBV2; D remains ambiguous. V dropped 5 bases and J dropped 7 bases, with 14 bases sitting between them. The CDR3 is made up of 13 amino acids. The germline V gene has CDR1 SNHLY and CDR2 FYNNEI. The CDR3 DNA reads TGTGCCAGCAGTCCCCCTAGTCGGGCTGGCTACACCTTC. It codes for CASSPPSRAGYTF.

V and J are TRBV6-1 and TRBJ2-7; D is uncertain. There are 14 residues in the CDR3. The germline V gene has CDR1 MNHNS and CDR2 SASEGT. Trimming shortened V by 6 bases and J by 3 bases, and 15 bases separated the two germline ends. CDR3 DNA sequence: TGTGCCAGCAGGCCGGCAGGCAGTTACTACGAGCAGTACTTC. Its protein is CASRPAGSYYEQYF.

The V gene is TRBV30, the J gene TRBJ1-3; D is ambiguous. V was shortened by 1 base and J by 2 bases, with 12 bases between the two germline ends. Germline values: CDR1 GTSNPN, CDR2 SVGIG (reference sequence). The CDR3 extends over 15 amino acids. CDR3 nucleotides: TGTGCCTGGAGTGGGTTAAGTCTTGCTGGAAACACCATATATTTT. Amino acid sequence: CAWSGLSLAGNTIYF.

The chain couples TRBV18 to TRBJ2-5, with TRBD2 matching 13 bases. This CDR3 comprises 18 residues. Germline CDR1 KGHSH, CDR2 LQKENI. J lost 3 bases, V lost 2 bases, and 9 bases had no gene match. In DNA, the CDR3 is TGTGCCAGCTCACCAAACCTCAACGGACTAGCGGGAGAAGAGACCCAGTACTTC. Encoded protein: CASSPNLNGLAGEETQYF.

This chain joins TRBV6-6 and TRBJ1-2; D call uncertain. Germline CDR1 and CDR2: MNHNY and SVGAGI (reference sequence). V was pared by 6 bases and J by 8 bases, with 19 bases between. This CDR3 has 14 amino acids. Written as DNA, the CDR3 is TGTGCCAGCAGCCTCGAAAACCGCCGCGGAGGCTACACCTTC. This gives the protein CASSLENRRGGYTF.

The chain combines TRBV5-1 with TRBJ2-5, with 8 bases lining up with TRBD2. The J segment lost 1 base and the V segment lost 3 bases, leaving 2 bases of the junction unmatched. The germline CDR1 and CDR2 sequences are SGHRS and YFSETQ. CDR3 length: 14 residues. In DNA, the CDR3 is TGCGCCAGCAGCTACACTAGCGGCCAAGAGACCCAGTACTTC. Amino acids: CASSYTSGQETQYF.

The genes are TRBV6-1 and TRBJ2-5; no clear D. V dropped 4 bases and J dropped 0 bases, with 9 bases sitting between them. This CDR3 comprises 14 residues. Germline V gene lookup returns CDR1 MNHNS and CDR2 SASEGT. The CDR3 reads CASSGGMYQETQYF. The CDR3 nucleotides are TGTGCCAGCAGTGGTGGAATGTACCAAGAGACCCAGTACTTC.

This clone was counted once. The chain is built from TRBV19 and TRBJ2-1, with D unclear. CDR3 length: 11 residues. The germline gives CDR1 LNHDA, CDR2 SQIVND (reference sequence). The V gene lost 6 bases and the J gene lost 4 bases, with 4 bases spanning the gap. The chain's CDR3 is CASRGYNEQFF. In DNA form, the CDR3 reads TGTGCCAGTAGAGGGTACAATGAGCAGTTCTTC.

The chain is built from TRBV9 and TRBJ2-5, with TRBD1 matching 11 bases. V dropped 4 bases and J dropped 4; count of bases not matched to a gene: 3. Looked up from germline, CDR1 is SGDLS and CDR2 is YYNGEE. The CDR3 runs to 14 residues. Here the CDR3 reads CASSIGTGGETQYF. CDR3 DNA: TGTGCCAGCAGCATAGGGACAGGGGGAGAGACCCAGTACTTC. Using reference TRBV9 and TRBJ2-5 for the parts outside the CDR3, the full variable domain is DSGVTQTPKHLITATGQRVTLRCSPRSGDLSVYWYQQSLDQGLQFLIQYYNGEERAKGNILERFSAQQFPDLHSELNLSSLELGDSALYFCASSIGTGGETQYFGPGTRLLVL.

V gene TRBV4-1 combines with J gene TRBJ2-2; 7 positions match TRBD2. The V gene's germline CDR1 is MGHRA and CDR2 YSYEKL. V lost 1 base, J lost 1 base, and 6 bases stayed unmatched. This CDR3 has 17 residues. The CDR3 bases are TGCGCCAGCAGCCAAGTTGGGGGGGTAGGGAACACCGGGGAGCTGTTTTTT. Protein product: CASSQVGGVGNTGELFF.

This chain uses TRBV15 with TRBJ1-4; TRBD1 matches at 7 bases. J was trimmed by 3 bases and V by 9 bases; bases with no gene match: 7. This CDR3 region has 14 residues. Germline V gene lookup returns CDR1 LNHNV and CDR2 YYDKDF (reference sequence). CDR3 in DNA: TGTGCCACTAATAAGGGACAGCCTAATGAAAAACTGTTTTTT. Its protein product is CATNKGQPNEKLFF.

The V and J genes are TRBV7-2 and TRBJ1-1, with D perhaps TRBD1 (6 bases). CDR3 length: 12 residues. From germline, CDR1 is SGHTA and CDR2 FQGNSA. V was clipped by 6 bases and J by 5 bases, with 10 bases between them. The DNA for the CDR3 is TGTGCCAGCAGTTGGACAGAGACTGAAGCTTTCTTT. Translated, it gives CASSWTETEAFF.

The CDR3 region has the DNA TGCGCCAGCAGCCAAGATCTGGGGACTAGCGGGGGCCGGGATACGCAGTATTTT. Its translation is CASSQDLGTSGGRDTQYF. This chain links TRBV4-1 with TRBJ2-3, with TRBD2 matching over 14 bases. V shed 0 bases, J shed 6 bases, and the junction held 8 bases outside the gene matches. Germline CDR1 and CDR2: MGHRA and YSYEKL. This CDR3 has 18 residues.

This clone showed up just once. The chain employs TRBV4-2 and TRBJ2-2, with 9 bases that match TRBD2. Looked up from germline, CDR1 is LGHNA and CDR2 is YNFKEQ. The J segment lost 7 bases and the V segment lost 1 base, leaving 7 bases of the junction unmatched. The CDR3 runs to 16 residues. CDR3 DNA sequence: TGTGCCAGCAGCCAAGCGGCGGGGGGGCCCGGCGGGGAGCTGTTTTTT. This encodes CASSQAAGGPGGELFF.

The chain is built from TRBV28 and TRBJ2-7; 7 nucleotides agree with TRBD2. The germline gives CDR1 MDHEN, CDR2 SYDVKM. The V gene end was trimmed by 8 bases and the J gene end by 0 bases; junction bases not matched to a gene: 7. This CDR3 spans 14 amino acids. CDR3 in amino acids: CASGTGTTSYEQYF. The CDR3, as DNA: TGTGCCAGCGGGACCGGGACTACCTCCTACGAGCAGTACTTC.

This sequence joins TRBV27 and TRBJ2-7; D call uncertain. Per germline, CDR1 MNHEY and CDR2 SMNVEV (reference sequence). This CDR3 is built from 16 residues. Trimming removed 7 bases at V and 0 bases at J, with 19 bases between. The CDR3 spells CASMKDLRGISYEQYF. In nucleotides, the CDR3 is TGTGCCAGCATGAAGGATTTGAGAGGAATCTCCTACGAGCAGTACTTC.

The rearrangement uses TRBV5-4 and TRBJ1-1; possible D gene TRBD1, 5 bases. Trimming stripped 6 bases from V and 7 bases from J, with 22 bases between. This CDR3 spans 15 amino acids. The germline V gene encodes CDR1 SGHNT and CDR2 YYREEE (reference sequence). CDR3 DNA: TGTGCCAGCACCTCCCGGGGGGAGGTGGGGATTGAAGCTTTCTTT. As protein: CASTSRGEVGIEAFF.

V and J are TRBV10-3 and TRBJ1-1; D might be TRBD1 (5 bases). This CDR3 is built from 13 residues. Between the trimmed V and J ends, which lost 2 bases and 6 bases, there was a span of 10 bases. Looked up from germline, CDR1 is ENHRY and CDR2 is SYGVKD. The CDR3 DNA reads as TGTGCCATCAGTGAGGGGGGTGGGGCTGAAGCTTTCTTT. Amino acid sequence: CAISEGGGAEAFF.

J is TRBJ1-2 and V is TRBV5-6; TRBD1 is a possible D gene (5 bases). CDR1 and CDR2 from the germline V gene are SGHDT and YYEEEE. The CDR3 contains 16 residues. Between the trimmed V and J ends, which lost 0 bases and 0 bases, there was a span of 12 bases. The CDR3 loop reads CASSLGTQLANYGYTF. As DNA, the CDR3 is TGTGCCAGCAGCTTGGGGACACAACTAGCTAACTATGGCTACACCTTC.